The 26 T cell receptor beta chains below were found in one sample sequenced in a study of CD8 T cells in ankylosing spondylitis. Study results and limitations: There was a TCR beta motif, made of 7 or 8 highly homologous variants, that appeared characteristic of ankylosing spondylitis blood.

Each CDR3 protein gets one entry after TCRdb re-called the 5' RACE reads with MiXCR. The table shows 700,000 to 1,000,000 distinct CDR3 sequences, with about 12% occurring only once. No antigen has been identified for these receptors. Source material: blood, either unsorted or a sorted T cell fraction (not recorded which). All receptors derive from a male donor with ankylosing spondylitis.

This clonotype was recorded a few times. The genes are TRBV4-3 and TRBJ2-1; 10 nucleotides line up with TRBD2. Trimming took 3 bases from V and 6 from J; bases not matched to a gene: 14. CDR3 size: 18 residues. Germline CDR1 reads LGHNA; CDR2 reads YSLEER. CDR3 in DNA: TGCGCCAGCAGCCAGGCCTCCCCCCTAGCGGGAGCCGTCAATGAGCAGTTCTTC. It codes for CASSQASPLAGAVNEQFF.

This clonotype was seen a handful of times. The chain combines TRBV20-1 with TRBJ2-7; D is perhaps TRBD2 (6 bases). The CDR3 runs to 13 residues. Trimming stripped 4 bases from V and 1 base from J, with 11 bases between. The germline V gene encodes CDR1 DFQATT and CDR2 SNEGSKA (reference sequence). CDR3: CSATGVISYEQYF. The DNA of the CDR3 is TGCAGTGCTACGGGGGTGATTTCCTACGAGCAGTACTTC.

In this sample, this clonotype turned up a few times. V gene TRBV7-2 combines with J gene TRBJ2-7; D call uncertain. The V and J ends lost 5 bases and 6 bases respectively, with 14 bases between them. Germline lookup yields CDR1 SGHTA and CDR2 FQGNSA. The CDR3 contains 13 residues. The CDR3 sequence is CASSLEPNPEQYF. Written as DNA, the CDR3 is TGTGCCAGCAGCCTCGAACCAAATCCCGAGCAGTACTTC. Complete variable domain (other parts from reference TRBV7-2 and TRBJ2-7): GAGVSQSPSNKVTEKGKDVELRCDPISGHTALYWYRQSLGQGLEFLIYFQGNSAPDKSGLPSDRFSAERTGGSVSTLTIQRTQQEDSAVYLCASSLEPNPEQYFGPGTRLTVT.

The chain couples TRBV7-9 to TRBJ1-2; D not certain. This CDR3 spans 12 amino acids. V was pared by 3 bases and J by 5 bases, with 7 bases between. Per germline, CDR1 SEHNR and CDR2 FQNEAQ (reference sequence). The CDR3 DNA reads as TGTGCCAGCAGCTTCGTTCCTTATGGCTACACCTTC. This sequence encodes CASSFVPYGYTF.

The chain couples TRBV20-1 to TRBJ1-3, with D uncertain. The ends were cut back, 3 bases at V and 4 bases at J, with 7 bases in the middle. Germline loops: CDR1 DFQATT, CDR2 SNEGSKA (reference sequence). The length of the CDR3 is 12 residues. This CDR3 reads CSASRLGNTIYF. The CDR3 nucleotides read TGCAGTGCTAGCCGGCTGGGAAACACCATATATTTT.

This clonotype came up many times. This chain joins TRBV30 and TRBJ2-5, with D unclear. This CDR3 region has 12 residues. Deletions cut 1 base from V and 4 bases from J, with 7 bases between. CDR1 and CDR2 (germline): GTSNPN, SVGIG (reference sequence). The CDR3 DNA is TGTGCCTGGAGTGCCACCGGAGAGACCCAGTACTTC. It translates to CAWSATGETQYF.

The sample holds a few counts of this clonotype. The V and J genes are TRBV29-1 and TRBJ1-1, with D unresolved. V lost 6 bases and J 4 bases, leaving 12 bases between the germline ends. Germline V CDR1 and CDR2: SQVTM, ANQGSEA. The CDR3 length is 12 residues. The CDR3 DNA reads as TGCAGCGTCGCCGGGTTCACCACTGAAGCTTTCTTT. Translated: CSVAGFTTEAFF.

Many counts were recorded for this clonotype. The chain couples TRBV9 to TRBJ1-1, with TRBD1 as a possible D gene (5 bases). From germline, CDR1 is SGDLS and CDR2 YYNGEE. The CDR3 totals 13 residues. Trimming stripped 5 bases from V and 1 base from J, with 9 bases between. The CDR3 DNA sequence: TGTGCCAGCAGACGGGACCCGAACACTGAAGCTTTCTTT. Protein: CASRRDPNTEAFF. Supplemented by reference TRBV9 and TRBJ1-1, the full variable domain reads DSGVTQTPKHLITATGQRVTLRCSPRSGDLSVYWYQQSLDQGLQFLIQYYNGEERAKGNILERFSAQQFPDLHSELNLSSLELGDSALYFCASRRDPNTEAFFGQGTRLTVV.

The V and J genes are TRBV20-1 and TRBJ2-5; TRBD1 matches at 9 bases. This CDR3 contains 15 residues. Germline V lookup: CDR1 DFQATT, CDR2 SNEGSKA (reference sequence). V shed 4 bases and J 5 bases; nucleotides not matched to a gene: 11. The CDR3 region has the DNA TGCAGTGCTACACCGGAACAGGGGGCTCGGGAGACCCAGTACTTC. It codes for CSATPEQGARETQYF.

This chain joins TRBV5-1 and TRBJ2-5, with a weak D call TRBD2 (5 bases). CDR3 length: 13 amino acids. Germline V gives CDR1 SGHRS, CDR2 YFSETQ. V was trimmed by 4 bases and J by 5 bases, leaving 12 bases between them. The CDR3 loop is CASSRSSYETQYF. The DNA of the CDR3 is TGCGCCAGCAGCAGATCTAGCTATGAGACCCAGTACTTC.

Worth noting for this clonotype: An end of the junction differs from the germline gene, which may be a read error. This sequence joins TRBV5-1 and TRBJ1-2, with D hard to call. Germline-derived CDR1 and CDR2 are SGHRS and YFSETQ. The CDR3 consists of 16 residues. The CDR3 sequence: CASKLRRKIENYCYTF. CDR3 sequence (DNA): TGCGCCAGCAAACTTCGGCGAAAGATTGAAAACTATTGCTACACCTTC.

The chain joins TRBV7-2 to TRBJ2-1, with 9 nucleotides matching TRBD2. The CDR3 extends over 15 amino acids. From germline, CDR1 is SGHTA and CDR2 FQGNSA. V lost 7 bases, J lost 5 bases, and 9 bases stayed unmatched. The CDR3 nucleotides are TGTGCCAGCACCCCAGGACTAGCGTACGACAATGAGCAGTTCTTC. Translation: CASTPGLAYDNEQFF.

This rearrangement joins TRBV9 to TRBJ1-6; TRBD1 might be the D (6 bases). V lost 4 bases and J 1 base, leaving 15 bases between the germline ends. CDR1 is SGDLS, CDR2 YYNGEE, per germline. CDR3 size: 17 residues. The CDR3 here is CASSSEGGESYNSPLHF. CDR3 nucleotide sequence: TGTGCCAGCAGCTCAGAGGGGGGAGAGTCCTATAATTCACCCCTCCACTTT.

At least ten counts were recorded for this clonotype. This sequence joins TRBV4-3 and TRBJ2-5; D may be TRBD1 or TRBD2 (5 bases each). Trimming took 1 base from V and 5 from J, leaving 8 bases between them. CDR1 is LGHNA, CDR2 YSLEER, per germline. The CDR3 extends over 13 amino acids. CDR3 protein: CASSQGDRETQYF. The CDR3 DNA follows: TGCGCCAGCAGCCAAGGGGACCGGGAGACCCAGTACTTC.

This clonotype was counted ten times or more. The chain is built from TRBV20-1 and TRBJ2-3; 7 positions match TRBD2. The CDR3 loop spans 15 amino acids. From germline, CDR1 is DFQATT and CDR2 SNEGSKA (reference sequence). V lost 3 bases to trimming and J lost 0 bases; unmatched junction nucleotides: 6. Written as DNA, the CDR3 is TGCAGTGCTAGTGGCGGGCGGGGGAGCACAGATACGCAGTATTTT. It translates to CSASGGRGSTDTQYF.

This clonotype was detected a few times. CDR3 in DNA: TGTGCCATCAGGGGACAGCCTAATGAAAAACTGTTTTTT. Encoded protein: CAIRGQPNEKLFF. The chain uses TRBV10-3 and TRBJ1-4; 7 nucleotides match TRBD1. This CDR3 is built from 13 residues. Trimming removed 6 bases from V and 3 bases from J; junction bases left unmatched: 1. Germline assignment: CDR1 ENHRY and CDR2 SYGVKD.

The V gene is TRBV20-1, the J gene TRBJ1-2, with 7 bases identical to TRBD1. J gave up 3 bases and V 6 bases, and 10 bases lay outside the gene matches. CDR3 length: 14 residues. Per the germline V gene, CDR1 is DFQATT and CDR2 is SNEGSKA (reference sequence). The CDR3: CSATRHTGDYGYTF. For the CDR3, the DNA is TGCAGTGCGACTCGCCATACAGGGGACTATGGCTACACCTTC.

The V and J genes are TRBV20-1 and TRBJ2-5; D unresolved. Germline-derived CDR1 and CDR2 are DFQATT and SNEGSKA (reference sequence). The CDR3 sequence is 11 residues long. The germline V and J ends were trimmed by 6 bases and 4 bases, with 9 bases remaining between them. CDR3 region: CSANPGETQYF. CDR3 DNA: TGCAGTGCCAATCCAGGAGAGACCCAGTACTTC.

The rearrangement links TRBV11-2 to TRBJ2-3; D is perhaps TRBD2 (6 bases). V gave up 1 base and J gave up 3 bases, with 11 bases separating them. The germline V gene has CDR1 SGHAT and CDR2 FQNNGV. The CDR3 contains 15 residues. CDR3 nucleotides: TGTGCCAGCAGCTTAGCCGGGAGAACGACAGATACGCAGTATTTT. It codes for CASSLAGRTTDTQYF.

The V and J genes are TRBV4-2 and TRBJ2-2; no reliable D call. The CDR3 loop spans 16 amino acids. The germline V and J ends were trimmed by 3 bases and 3 bases, with 14 bases remaining between them. Looked up from germline, CDR1 is LGHNA and CDR2 is YNFKEQ. CDR3 DNA: TGTGCCAGCAGCCATAAGCCCCTAGTAGACACCGGGGAGCTGTTTTTT. Residues: CASSHKPLVDTGELFF.

The chain links TRBV28 to TRBJ2-5; D remains ambiguous. This CDR3 spans 13 amino acids. The germline CDR1 and CDR2 sequences are MDHEN and SYDVKM. V lost 3 bases and J 4 bases, leaving 9 bases between the germline ends. CDR3 sequence: CASSFTLRETQYF. As DNA, the CDR3 is TGTGCCAGCAGTTTTACACTCCGAGAGACCCAGTACTTC.

This clonotype was seen a handful of times. The chain links TRBV27 to TRBJ1-4, with 8 bases matching TRBD1. The CDR3 length is 15 residues. CDR1 and CDR2 from the germline V gene are MNHEY and SMNVEV (reference sequence). With V trimmed by 5 bases and J by 8 bases, 10 bases remained unmatched. CDR3 bases: TGTGCCAGCAGTGCCTCAGGGGGCTTCGGGGAAAAACTGTTTTTT. Translated: CASSASGGFGEKLFF.

The V gene is TRBV30, the J gene TRBJ2-7; 11 bases match TRBD1. V shed 5 bases and J 2 bases; nucleotides not matched to a gene: 2. This CDR3 has 13 residues. CDR1 and CDR2 (germline): GTSNPN, SVGIG (reference sequence). CDR3 amino acids: CAWGTGGTYEQYF. CDR3 nucleotide sequence: TGTGCCTGGGGGACAGGGGGAACCTACGAGCAGTACTTC.

J is TRBJ2-7 and V is TRBV9; possible D gene TRBD1, 5 bases. Trimming shortened V by 2 bases and J by 3 bases, and 15 bases separated the two germline ends. The CDR3 length is 15 residues. Germline V CDR1 and CDR2: SGDLS, YYNGEE. CDR3 DNA sequence: TGTGCCAGCAGCGTCGGTCTCAGGGTAATCTACGAGCAGTACTTC. Its translation: CASSVGLRVIYEQYF. Variable domain in full (rest from reference TRBV9 and TRBJ2-7): DSGVTQTPKHLITATGQRVTLRCSPRSGDLSVYWYQQSLDQGLQFLIQYYNGEERAKGNILERFSAQQFPDLHSELNLSSLELGDSALYFCASSVGLRVIYEQYFGPGTRLTVT.

This sequence joins TRBV20-1 and TRBJ2-3; TRBD2 matches 9 bases. The germline CDR1 and CDR2 sequences are DFQATT and SNEGSKA (reference sequence). The CDR3 sequence is 16 residues long. V shed 6 bases and J 3 bases; nucleotides not matched to a gene: 13. CDR3 residues: CSAASPKREDTDTQYF. The CDR3 DNA sequence: TGCAGTGCCGCAAGCCCAAAGCGGGAGGATACAGATACGCAGTATTTT.

This clonotype has only one observation. The junction departs from the called germline gene at one end, perhaps through a read error. The chain carries TRBV3-1 and TRBJ2-1, with no clear D. The CDR3 has 13 residues. CDR1 is LGHDT and CDR2 is YNNKEL in the germline V gene (reference sequence). DNA of the CDR3: TGTGCCAGCGGCCAGTCCCCTCAGAGCGCGCAGTTCTTC. Protein: CASGQSPQSAQFF.